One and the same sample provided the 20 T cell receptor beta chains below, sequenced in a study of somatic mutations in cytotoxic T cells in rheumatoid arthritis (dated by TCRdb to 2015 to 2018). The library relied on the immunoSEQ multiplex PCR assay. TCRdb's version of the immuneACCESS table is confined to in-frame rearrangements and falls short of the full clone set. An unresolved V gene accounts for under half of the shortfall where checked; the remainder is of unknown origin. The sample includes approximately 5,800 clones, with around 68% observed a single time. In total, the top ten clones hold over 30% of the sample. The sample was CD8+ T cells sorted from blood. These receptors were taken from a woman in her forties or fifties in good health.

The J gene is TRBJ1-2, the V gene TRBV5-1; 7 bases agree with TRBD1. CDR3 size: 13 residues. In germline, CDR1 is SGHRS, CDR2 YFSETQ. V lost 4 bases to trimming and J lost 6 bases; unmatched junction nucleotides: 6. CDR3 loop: CASSVTGPDGYTF. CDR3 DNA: TGCGCCAGCAGCGTGACAGGGCCGGATGGCTACACCTTC.

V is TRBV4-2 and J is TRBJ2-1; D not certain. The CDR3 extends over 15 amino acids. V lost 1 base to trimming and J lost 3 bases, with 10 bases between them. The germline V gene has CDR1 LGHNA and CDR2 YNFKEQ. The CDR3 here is CASSQAGSDYNEQFF. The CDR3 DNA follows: TGTGCCAGCAGCCAAGCCGGCAGCGACTACAATGAGCAGTTCTTC.

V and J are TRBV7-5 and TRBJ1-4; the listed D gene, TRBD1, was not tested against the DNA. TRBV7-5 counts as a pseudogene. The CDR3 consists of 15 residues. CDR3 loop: CARRRTGGSPRKLFF. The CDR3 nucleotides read TGTGCCAGAAGGCGAACAGGGGGCTCCCCTAGGAAACTGTTTTTT.

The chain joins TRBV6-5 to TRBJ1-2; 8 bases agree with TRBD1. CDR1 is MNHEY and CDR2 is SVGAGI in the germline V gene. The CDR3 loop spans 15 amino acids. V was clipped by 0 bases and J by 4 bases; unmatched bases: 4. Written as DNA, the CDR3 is TGTGCCAGCAGTTACTCACAGGGGGTTCCCTATGGCTACACCTTC. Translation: CASSYSQGVPYGYTF.

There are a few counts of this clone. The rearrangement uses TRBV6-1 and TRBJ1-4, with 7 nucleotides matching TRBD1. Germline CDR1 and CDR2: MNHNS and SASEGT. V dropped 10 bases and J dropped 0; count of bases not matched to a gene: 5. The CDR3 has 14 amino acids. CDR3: CATGQAATNEKLFF. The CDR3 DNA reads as TGTGCCACAGGACAGGCTGCAACTAATGAAAAACTGTTTTTT.

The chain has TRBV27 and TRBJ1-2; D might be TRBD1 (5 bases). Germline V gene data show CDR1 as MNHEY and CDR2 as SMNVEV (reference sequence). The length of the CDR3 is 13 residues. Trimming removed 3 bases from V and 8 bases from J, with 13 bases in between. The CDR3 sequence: CASSFSGGEGYTF. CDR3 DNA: TGTGCCAGCAGTTTTTCCGGGGGGGAGGGCTACACCTTC.

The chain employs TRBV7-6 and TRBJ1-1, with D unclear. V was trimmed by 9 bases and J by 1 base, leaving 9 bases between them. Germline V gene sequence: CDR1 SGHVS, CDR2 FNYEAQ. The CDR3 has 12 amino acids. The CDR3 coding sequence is TGTGCCAGTAGGGCGGGGAACACTGAAGCTTTCTTT. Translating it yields CASRAGNTEAFF.

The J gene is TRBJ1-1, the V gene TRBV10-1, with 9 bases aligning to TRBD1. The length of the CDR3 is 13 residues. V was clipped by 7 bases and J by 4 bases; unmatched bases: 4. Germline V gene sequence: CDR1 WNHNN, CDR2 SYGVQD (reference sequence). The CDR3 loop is CASKQGAGTEAFF. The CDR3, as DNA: TGCGCCAGCAAACAGGGGGCCGGCACTGAAGCTTTCTTT.

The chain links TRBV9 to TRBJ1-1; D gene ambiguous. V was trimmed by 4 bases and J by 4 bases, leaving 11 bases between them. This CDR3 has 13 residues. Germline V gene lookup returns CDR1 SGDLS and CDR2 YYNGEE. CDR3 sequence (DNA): TGTGCCAGCAGCCCCTGGACTGGCACTGAAGCTTTCTTT. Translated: CASSPWTGTEAFF.

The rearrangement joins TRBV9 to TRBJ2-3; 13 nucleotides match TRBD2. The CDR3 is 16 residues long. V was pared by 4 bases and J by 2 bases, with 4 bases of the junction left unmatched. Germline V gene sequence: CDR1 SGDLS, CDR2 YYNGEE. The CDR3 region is CASSQTSGGVTDTQYF. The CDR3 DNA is TGTGCCAGCAGCCAAACTAGCGGGGGGGTCACAGATACGCAGTATTTT. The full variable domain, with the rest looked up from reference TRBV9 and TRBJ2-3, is DSGVTQTPKHLITATGQRVTLRCSPRSGDLSVYWYQQSLDQGLQFLIQYYNGEERAKGNILERFSAQQFPDLHSELNLSSLELGDSALYFCASSQTSGGVTDTQYFGPGTRLTVL.

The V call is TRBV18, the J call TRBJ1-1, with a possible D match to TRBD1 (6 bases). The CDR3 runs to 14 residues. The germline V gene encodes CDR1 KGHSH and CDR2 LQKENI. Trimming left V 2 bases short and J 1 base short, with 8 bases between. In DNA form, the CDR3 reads TGTGCCAGCTCACCAACAGGGAGGAACACTGAAGCTTTCTTT. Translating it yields CASSPTGRNTEAFF.

CDR3 coding DNA: TGTGCCAGCAGCTTGCCGGGTGGCTACACCTTC. Its translation: CASSLPGGYTF. The genes are TRBV5-5 and TRBJ1-2; the D is unclear. With 1 base removed from V and 7 bases from J, the gap between germline ends came to 5 bases. The CDR3 is made up of 11 amino acids. The germline gives CDR1 SGHKS, CDR2 YYEKEE (reference sequence).

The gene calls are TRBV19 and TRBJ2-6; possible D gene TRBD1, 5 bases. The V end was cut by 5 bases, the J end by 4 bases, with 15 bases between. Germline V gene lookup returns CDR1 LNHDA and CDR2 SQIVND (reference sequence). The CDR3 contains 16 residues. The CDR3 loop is CASSPSGMVGANVLTF. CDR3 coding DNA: TGTGCCAGTAGTCCTTCAGGGATGGTGGGGGCCAACGTCCTGACTTTC.

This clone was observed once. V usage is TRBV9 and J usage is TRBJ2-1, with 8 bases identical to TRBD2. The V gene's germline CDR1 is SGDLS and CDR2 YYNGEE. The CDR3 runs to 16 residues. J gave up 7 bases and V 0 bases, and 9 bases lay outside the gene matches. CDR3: CASSVDGGGGLNEQFF. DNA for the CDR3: TGTGCCAGCAGCGTAGACGGGGGCGGGGGGTTGAATGAGCAGTTCTTC.

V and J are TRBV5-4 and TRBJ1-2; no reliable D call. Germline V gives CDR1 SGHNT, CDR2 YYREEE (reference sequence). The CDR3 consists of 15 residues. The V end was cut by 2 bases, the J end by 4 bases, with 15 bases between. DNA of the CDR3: TGTGCCAGCAGCTTTAGTGGCGGAGGGATCTATGGCTACACCTTC. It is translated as CASSFSGGGIYGYTF.

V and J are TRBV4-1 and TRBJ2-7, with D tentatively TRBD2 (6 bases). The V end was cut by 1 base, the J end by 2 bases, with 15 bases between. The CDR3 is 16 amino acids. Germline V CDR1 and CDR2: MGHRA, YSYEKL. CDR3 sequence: CASSQVYLGEAYEQYF. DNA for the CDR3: TGCGCCAGCAGCCAAGTTTATCTCGGGGAGGCCTACGAGCAGTACTTC.

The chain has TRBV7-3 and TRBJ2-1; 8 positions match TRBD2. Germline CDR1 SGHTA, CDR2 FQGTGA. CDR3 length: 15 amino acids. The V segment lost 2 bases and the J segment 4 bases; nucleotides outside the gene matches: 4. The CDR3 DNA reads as TGTGCCAGCAGCTTAGGAAGCGGGGGATACAATGAGCAGTTCTTC. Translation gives CASSLGSGGYNEQFF.

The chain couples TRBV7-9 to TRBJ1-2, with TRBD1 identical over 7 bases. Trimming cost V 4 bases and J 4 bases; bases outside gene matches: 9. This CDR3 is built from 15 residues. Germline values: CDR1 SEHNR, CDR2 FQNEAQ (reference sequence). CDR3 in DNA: TGTGCCAGCAGCTCTTACCGGGACAGACTCTATGGCTACACCTTC. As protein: CASSSYRDRLYGYTF.

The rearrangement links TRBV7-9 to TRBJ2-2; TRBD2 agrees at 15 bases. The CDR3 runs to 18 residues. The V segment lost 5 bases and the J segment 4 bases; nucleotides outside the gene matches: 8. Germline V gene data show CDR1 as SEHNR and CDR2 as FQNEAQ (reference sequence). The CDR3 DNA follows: TGTGCCAGCAGCCCCTGGACTAGCGGGGGGGTGAGCACCGGGGAGCTGTTTTTT. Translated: CASSPWTSGGVSTGELFF.

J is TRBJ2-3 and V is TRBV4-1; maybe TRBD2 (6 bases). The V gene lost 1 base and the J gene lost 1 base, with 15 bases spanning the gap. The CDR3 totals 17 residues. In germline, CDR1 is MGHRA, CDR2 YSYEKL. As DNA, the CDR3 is TGCGCCAGCAGCCAAGGGGCGGGGCAGGGACGCACAGATACGCAGTATTTT. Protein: CASSQGAGQGRTDTQYF.